This entry lists 32 T cell receptor beta chains sequenced from one sample in a study of blood T cell repertoires in COVID-19. Assay: immunoSEQ multiplex PCR; the TCRdb copy retains only in-frame clones and omits some. The sample carries around 60,000 clones, over 85% recorded once. The sequenced sample was peripheral blood. These receptors came from a man in his 60s with acute or convalescent COVID-19.

The chain joins TRBV6-5 to TRBJ1-3; 8 nucleotides align to TRBD1. Germline lookup yields CDR1 MNHEY and CDR2 SVGAGI. The J segment lost 4 bases and the V segment lost 7 bases, leaving 9 bases of the junction unmatched. The CDR3 loop spans 15 amino acids. The CDR3 sequence: CASTSVTGVGNTIYF. The CDR3, as DNA: TGTGCCAGCACTTCGGTGACAGGGGTCGGAAACACCATATATTTT.

The chain combines TRBV6-6 with TRBJ1-5, with unresolved D. The V gene's germline CDR1 is MNHNY and CDR2 SVGAGI (reference sequence). The V gene lost 6 bases and the J gene lost 0 bases, with 15 bases spanning the gap. This CDR3 is built from 16 residues. As DNA, the CDR3 is TGTGCCAGCAGGCTACTAGGACCAGATAGCAATCAGCCCCAGCATTTT. Its translation: CASRLLGPDSNQPQHF.

J is TRBJ2-5 and V is TRBV5-6; D is undetermined. This CDR3 contains 13 residues. Germline loops: CDR1 SGHDT, CDR2 YYEEEE. V gave up 3 bases and J gave up 3 bases, with 9 bases separating them. CDR3 coding DNA: TGTGCCAGCAGCTCCGTGGGCAAAGAGACCCAGTACTTC. Translating gives CASSSVGKETQYF.

This chain connects TRBV5-1 to TRBJ1-4; 7 bases are shared with TRBD1. V shed 1 base and J 4 bases; nucleotides not matched to a gene: 7. The CDR3 consists of 16 residues. Germline V CDR1 and CDR2: SGHRS, YFSETQ. In nucleotides, the CDR3 is TGCGCCAGCAGCTTGACAGGGGCCGGTGGTAATGAAAAACTGTTTTTT. Its translation: CASSLTGAGGNEKLFF.

The genes are TRBV5-1 and TRBJ1-6; possible D gene TRBD1, 5 bases. Germline V CDR1 and CDR2: SGHRS, YFSETQ. Trimming left V 0 bases short and J 7 bases short, with 8 bases between. The CDR3 is made up of 14 amino acids. In DNA, the CDR3 is TGCGCCAGCAGCTTGGGGGGGGACAATTCACCCCTCCACTTT. Residues: CASSLGGDNSPLHF.

The chain recombines TRBV18 with TRBJ1-1; 7 bases are a match to TRBD1. Germline lookup yields CDR1 KGHSH and CDR2 LQKENI. Trimming took 8 bases from V and 0 from J; bases not matched to a gene: 3. The CDR3 has 13 residues. The CDR3 region is CASTGALNTEAFF. The CDR3 DNA reads as TGTGCCAGCACAGGGGCTCTGAACACTGAAGCTTTCTTT. Drawing the rest from reference TRBV18 and TRBJ1-1, the complete variable domain is NAGVMQNPRHLVRRRGQEARLRCSPMKGHSHVYWYRQLPEEGLKFMVYLQKENIIDESGMPKERFSAEFPKEGPSILRIQQVVRGDSAAYFCASTGALNTEAFFGQGTRLTVV.

The gene calls are TRBV7-9 and TRBJ1-1; D uncertain. The V gene's germline CDR1 is SEHNR and CDR2 FQNEAQ (reference sequence). The CDR3 is made up of 15 amino acids. V lost 4 bases and J lost 0, with 12 bases in between. The CDR3 loop reads CASSWETEMNTEAFF. CDR3 sequence (DNA): TGTGCCAGCAGCTGGGAGACGGAGATGAACACTGAAGCTTTCTTT.

The gene calls are TRBV6-6 and TRBJ1-5, with D hard to call. The length of the CDR3 is 16 residues. Trimming shortened V by 8 bases and J by 0 bases, and 17 bases separated the two germline ends. From germline, CDR1 is MNHNY and CDR2 SVGAGI (reference sequence). The CDR3 DNA follows: TGTGCCAGCGGTTCATCACAGTTTTATAGCAATCAGCCCCAGCATTTT. Residues: CASGSSQFYSNQPQHF.

The chain links TRBV5-1 to TRBJ1-3; the D gene is possibly TRBD1 (6 bases). Germline V gene data show CDR1 as SGHRS and CDR2 as YFSETQ. The CDR3 has 15 amino acids. Deletions cut 2 bases from V and 3 bases from J, with 12 bases between. CDR3 sequence reads: CASSFGGALGNTIYF. CDR3 DNA sequence: TGCGCCAGCAGCTTTGGGGGGGCGCTTGGAAACACCATATATTTT.

The chain carries TRBV21-1 and TRBJ1-1. TRBV21-1 is a pseudogene locus. The CDR3 is made up of 15 amino acids. The CDR3 bases are TGTGCCAACCCAAGGGGGGAGGGTGCGAACACTGAAGCTTTCTTT. This encodes CANPRGEGANTEAFF.

The chain couples TRBV24-1 to TRBJ2-3, with 8 nucleotides matching TRBD2. In germline, CDR1 is KGHDR, CDR2 SFDVKD. Trimming took 3 bases from V and 1 from J; bases not matched to a gene: 5. The CDR3 consists of 16 residues. CDR3 DNA sequence: TGTGCCACCAGTGATGGGGCGGGGGGTGGCACAGATACGCAGTATTTT. It is translated as CATSDGAGGGTDTQYF.

This chain joins TRBV7-3 and TRBJ2-2, with D maybe TRBD2 (6 bases). The CDR3 is made up of 14 amino acids. Looked up from germline, CDR1 is SGHTA and CDR2 is FQGTGA. With 5 bases removed from V and 7 bases from J, the gap between germline ends came to 14 bases. CDR3 loop: CASSGGGERGELFF. CDR3 DNA sequence: TGTGCCAGCAGCGGCGGCGGGGAGCGCGGGGAGCTGTTTTTT.

V is TRBV29-1 and J is TRBJ2-6; weak D call: TRBD2 (6 bases). This CDR3 is 14 amino acids long. The ends were cut back, 7 bases at V and 2 bases at J, with 12 bases in the middle. Germline lookup yields CDR1 SQVTM and CDR2 ANQGSEA. The CDR3 DNA follows: TGCAGCGCCGTGGGGGGAGCTGGGGCCAACGTCCTGACTTTC. Protein sequence: CSAVGGAGANVLTF.

The rearrangement joins TRBV6-1 to TRBJ1-2; D is perhaps TRBD1 (5 bases). The CDR3 contains 14 residues. Trimming cost V 0 bases and J 5 bases, with 10 bases left between them. Germline CDR1 MNHNS, CDR2 SASEGT. The CDR3 region is CASSEAPGGYGYTF. The CDR3 DNA sequence: TGTGCCAGCAGTGAAGCGCCGGGGGGTTATGGCTACACCTTC.

This chain joins TRBV6-5 and TRBJ1-3, with D hard to call. The CDR3 is 15 residues long. CDR1 MNHEY and CDR2 SVGAGI come from the germline V gene. V dropped 6 bases and J dropped 3 bases, with 15 bases sitting between them. CDR3 in DNA: TGTGCCAGCAGAGAGCCGATTAATCTTGGAAACACCATATATTTT. Translated, it gives CASREPINLGNTIYF.

The gene calls are TRBV2 and TRBJ2-1; 7 bases match TRBD1. CDR1 and CDR2 (germline): SNHLY, FYNNEI. Trimming removed 6 bases from V and 6 bases from J; junction bases left unmatched: 11. CDR3 length equals 15 residues. The CDR3 DNA reads as TGTGCCAGCAGACAGGGGACGGGACAAGGCAATGAGCAGTTCTTC. Translating it yields CASRQGTGQGNEQFF. Using reference TRBV2 and TRBJ2-1 for the parts outside the CDR3, the full variable domain is EPEVTQTPSHQVTQMGQEVILRCVPISNHLYFYWYRQILGQKVEFLVSFYNNEISEKSEIFDDQFSVERPDGSNFTLKIRSTKLEDSAMYFCASRQGTGQGNEQFFGPGTRLTVL.

The V and J genes are TRBV19 and TRBJ1-5; D remains ambiguous. The CDR3 is 13 residues long. Germline CDR1 is LNHDA and CDR2 is SQIVND (reference sequence). Between the trimmed V and J ends, which lost 6 bases and 8 bases, there was a span of 14 bases. This chain's CDR3 is CASSLDGSKPQHF. DNA for the CDR3: TGTGCCAGTAGCCTCGACGGGAGTAAGCCCCAGCATTTT. The full variable domain, in which reference TRBV19 and TRBJ1-5 provide the parts outside the CDR3, is DGGITQSPKYLFRKEGQNVTLSCEQNLNHDAMYWYRQDPGQGLRLIYYSQIVNDFQKGDIAEGYSVSREKKESFPLTVTSAQKNPTAFYLCASSLDGSKPQHFGDGTRLSIL.

The J gene is TRBJ2-7, the V gene TRBV5-4, with TRBD1 as a possible D gene (6 bases). Per germline, CDR1 SGHNT and CDR2 YYREEE (reference sequence). The CDR3 has 14 residues. V was cut by 3 bases and J by 1 base, with 11 bases left in between. Here the CDR3 DNA reads TGTGCCAGCAGCTCTACAGGGATTTCCTACGAGCAGTACTTC. Translation gives CASSSTGISYEQYF.

To note about this clone: Other DNA variants within this sample encode the same CDR3. The CDR3 sequence: CASSLAPGSGNSPLHF. CDR3 DNA sequence: TGCGCCAGCAGCTTGGCGCCCGGGAGTGGGAATTCACCCCTCCACTTT. The chain couples TRBV5-1 to TRBJ1-6; D unclear. The CDR3 is 16 amino acids. From germline, CDR1 is SGHRS and CDR2 YFSETQ. V lost 0 bases to trimming and J lost 7 bases, with 14 bases between them.

This sequence joins TRBV27 and TRBJ1-2; 8 positions agree with TRBD1. V gave up 2 bases and J gave up 8 bases; unmatched junction bases: 10. The CDR3 has 15 amino acids. Looked up from germline, CDR1 is MNHEY and CDR2 is SMNVEV (reference sequence). The CDR3 sequence: CASSLRFQGAEGYTF. Here the CDR3 DNA reads TGTGCCAGCAGTTTACGATTCCAGGGGGCGGAGGGCTACACCTTC.

This CDR3 reads CASSLGELVVTDTQYF. CDR3 sequence (DNA): TGTGCCAGCAGCTTGGGGGAGCTGGTTGTGACAGATACGCAGTATTTT. The V call is TRBV5-6, the J call TRBJ2-3, with D possibly matching TRBD2 (5 bases). V lost 0 bases, J lost 3 bases, and 14 bases lay in between. This CDR3 is 16 amino acids long. Germline V CDR1 and CDR2: SGHDT, YYEEEE.

The J gene is TRBJ2-7, the V gene TRBV24-1; 12 bases are a match to TRBD1. The CDR3 has 14 residues. CDR1 KGHDR and CDR2 SFDVKD come from the germline V gene. J was trimmed by 7 bases and V by 4 bases; bases with no gene match: 4. In DNA form, the CDR3 reads TGTGCCACCAGTGAGAGGGACAGGGGGCCAGAGCAGTACTTC. It specifies CATSERDRGPEQYF.

CDR3 in amino acids: CSASGGSSYNEQFF. The CDR3 nucleotides read TGCAGTGCTAGTGGCGGTAGCTCCTACAATGAGCAGTTCTTC. V is TRBV20-1 and J is TRBJ2-1; the D is unclear. Trimming removed 3 bases from V and 0 bases from J, with 9 bases in between. Germline CDR1 and CDR2: DFQATT and SNEGSKA (reference sequence). There are 14 residues in the CDR3.

J is TRBJ2-7 and V is TRBV24-1, with 7 nucleotides matching TRBD1. Germline V gene lookup returns CDR1 KGHDR and CDR2 SFDVKD. The CDR3 runs 15 residues. V lost 2 bases to trimming and J lost 6 bases; unmatched junction nucleotides: 9. The CDR3 bases are TGTGCCACCAGTGATTCCAGAGCAGGGGGTCGCGAGCAGTACTTC. Translating it yields CATSDSRAGGREQYF.

V gene TRBV3-1 (or the pseudogene TRBV3-2) combines with J gene TRBJ2-2; TRBD1 is a possible D gene (6 bases). The length of the CDR3 is 15 residues. From germline, CDR1 is LGHDT and CDR2 YNNKEL (reference sequence). Trimming stripped 4 bases from V and 6 bases from J, with 15 bases between. The CDR3 DNA is TGTGCCAGCAGCCTTCTCTCTACAGGGCCCGGGGAGCTGTTTTTT. Its translation is CASSLLSTGPGELFF.

This chain links TRBV6-5 with TRBJ2-1; D is possibly TRBD2 (5 bases). The ends were cut back, 7 bases at V and 2 bases at J, with 12 bases in the middle. The CDR3 sequence is 14 residues long. Germline CDR1 and CDR2: MNHEY and SVGAGI. CDR3 residues: CASTLAGAYNEQFF. The CDR3 DNA sequence: TGTGCCAGCACCCTTGCCGGGGCCTACAATGAGCAGTTCTTC.

The chain joins TRBV5-6 to TRBJ1-5; D is perhaps TRBD1 (5 bases). The CDR3 length is 16 residues. Trimming removed 4 bases at V and 1 base at J, with 15 bases between. Germline V gene lookup returns CDR1 SGHDT and CDR2 YYEEEE. CDR3 sequence reads: CASSLIGAGSNQPQHF. As DNA, the CDR3 is TGTGCCAGCAGCCTCATAGGGGCCGGGAGCAATCAGCCCCAGCATTTT.

This chain uses TRBV19 with TRBJ1-1; the match to TRBD1 covers 8 bases. The CDR3 consists of 15 residues. Germline lookup yields CDR1 LNHDA and CDR2 SQIVND (reference sequence). V was clipped by 2 bases and J by 4 bases; unmatched bases: 6. The CDR3 DNA reads as TGTGCCAGTAGTATACTGAAAACAGGGGGCACTGAAGCTTTCTTT. This translates into CASSILKTGGTEAFF.

V gene TRBV2 combines with J gene TRBJ2-1; D perhaps matches TRBD1 (6 bases). V gave up 8 bases and J gave up 9 bases, with 17 bases separating them. The CDR3 length is 13 residues. The V gene's germline CDR1 is SNHLY and CDR2 FYNNEI. The CDR3 region is CASSLQGSGEQFF. CDR3 DNA sequence: TGTGCCAGCTCTTTACAGGGTTCGGGTGAGCAGTTCTTC.

This clone was seen just once. V and J are TRBV5-1 and TRBJ1-2, with TRBD1 as a possible D gene (5 bases). The CDR3 length is 12 residues. The germline V and J ends were trimmed by 5 bases and 4 bases, with 9 bases remaining between them. The germline CDR1 and CDR2 sequences are SGHRS and YFSETQ. The CDR3: CASRTDSYGYTF. The CDR3 DNA is TGCGCCAGCAGGACAGATTCCTATGGCTACACCTTC.

The chain uses TRBV7-9 and TRBJ1-1; no reliable D call. This CDR3 has 13 amino acids. Germline loops: CDR1 SEHNR, CDR2 FQNEAQ (reference sequence). V shed 6 bases and J shed 4 bases, with 12 bases lying between them. The CDR3 nucleotides read TGTGCCAGCAGGCTGGGCGGGAGCACTGAAGCTTTCTTT. Its protein product is CASRLGGSTEAFF.

The V call is TRBV5-6, the J call TRBJ2-1; maybe TRBD1 (5 bases). The CDR3 covers 17 residues. Trimming left V 3 bases short and J 3 bases short, with 19 bases between. Germline V gene data show CDR1 as SGHDT and CDR2 as YYEEEE. CDR3 protein: CASSSGNRAGIYNEQFF. CDR3 coding DNA: TGTGCCAGCAGCTCTGGGAATAGGGCAGGGATCTACAATGAGCAGTTCTTC.